Following are 22 T cell receptor beta chains from one sample sequenced in a study of early T cells in non-severe SARS-CoV-2 infection. TCRdb re-derived calls from the 5' RACE reads in MiXCR, one entry per CDR3 protein. The sample holds fewer than 80,000 distinct CDR3 sequences, approximately 8.8% seen once. The material sequenced was whole blood, taken at baseline. These receptors were collected from an adult who was a healthcare worker with PCR-confirmed SARS-CoV-2 infection or an uninfected control (not recorded which).

At least ten counts were recorded for this clonotype. V and J are TRBV20-1 and TRBJ2-7, with TRBD2 matching 14 bases. The germline gives CDR1 DFQATT, CDR2 SNEGSKA (reference sequence). CDR3 length: 16 residues. J was trimmed by 7 bases and V by 0 bases; bases with no gene match: 8. This CDR3 is CSARDLRLAGGREQYF. CDR3 nucleotides: TGCAGTGCTAGAGATTTGAGACTAGCGGGAGGGAGGGAGCAGTACTTC.

CDR3 nucleotide sequence: TGCGCCAGCAGCCAAGAGTCCGGGACAGGATCCTACGAGCAGTACTTC. Its translation is CASSQESGTGSYEQYF. The chain has TRBV4-1 and TRBJ2-7; 8 bases line up with TRBD1. Germline V gene lookup returns CDR1 MGHRA and CDR2 YSYEKL. The junction had 5 bases not matched to a gene; V was cut back by 0 bases and J by 1 base. The CDR3 runs 16 residues.

This clonotype has a count of ten or more. The gene calls are TRBV6-5 and TRBJ2-2; 10 positions match TRBD2. This CDR3 region has 18 residues. Germline V gene lookup returns CDR1 MNHEY and CDR2 SVGAGI. J gave up 4 bases and V 2 bases, and 10 bases lay outside the gene matches. DNA of the CDR3: TGTGCCAGCAGTTACCGGAAGCTAGCGGGAGATGGCACCGGGGAGCTGTTTTTT. It is translated as CASSYRKLAGDGTGELFF.

J is TRBJ2-7 and V is TRBV27; unclear D gene. V dropped 5 bases and J dropped 3 bases, with 11 bases sitting between them. CDR1 is MNHEY, CDR2 SMNVEV, per germline (reference sequence). The CDR3 is made up of 13 amino acids. Written as DNA, the CDR3 is TGTGCCAGCAGTCCTTCGGACGGCTACGAGCAGTACTTC. This sequence encodes CASSPSDGYEQYF.

There are a few counts of this clonotype. The chain has TRBV6-2 or TRBV6-3 and TRBJ2-3, with 8 bases identical to TRBD2. Germline loops: CDR1 MNHEY, CDR2 SVGEGT. After removal of 3 bases from V and 2 bases from J, the junction contained 4 bases not matched to a gene. The CDR3 is 15 amino acids. The CDR3 DNA sequence: TGTGCCAGCAGTTATTTTAGCGGGAACACAGATACGCAGTATTTT. Translation gives CASSYFSGNTDTQYF.

This rearrangement joins TRBV5-4 to TRBJ1-1; weak D call: TRBD1 (5 bases). CDR3 length equals 14 residues. Trimming left V 1 base short and J 5 bases short, with 12 bases between. Per the germline V gene, CDR1 is SGHNT and CDR2 is YYREEE (reference sequence). The CDR3 nucleotides read TGTGCCAGCAGCTTGTTTATCAGGGAAACTGAAGCTTTCTTT. It is translated as CASSLFIRETEAFF.

The V gene is TRBV12-3 or TRBV12-4, the J gene TRBJ2-7; 10 bases map to TRBD2. V lost 3 bases and J lost 3; bases outside the gene matches: 11. This CDR3 is 17 amino acids long. The CDR3 region is CASSFRIGLAVFYEQYF. The DNA of the CDR3 is TGTGCCAGCAGTTTTAGGATCGGACTAGCGGTTTTCTACGAGCAGTACTTC.

The rearrangement links TRBV20-1 to TRBJ1-5; D ambiguous. The germline V gene has CDR1 DFQATT and CDR2 SNEGSKA (reference sequence). Trimming removed 4 bases at V and 0 bases at J, with 7 bases between. The CDR3 length is 13 residues. The CDR3 is CSAKDYSNQPQHF. CDR3 nucleotide sequence: TGCAGTGCTAAAGACTATAGCAATCAGCCCCAGCATTTT.

This clonotype showed up just a few times. The chain joins TRBV12-3 or TRBV12-4 to TRBJ2-7; a possible D gene is TRBD2 (5 bases). CDR3 length: 14 amino acids. Deletions cut 6 bases from V and 6 bases from J, with 18 bases between. Written as DNA, the CDR3 is TGTGCCAGCAGCCCTAAAGGTTCGAGGGCCGAGCAGTACTTC. As protein: CASSPKGSRAEQYF.

This clonotype was recorded a few times. The J gene is TRBJ1-6, the V gene TRBV5-1; the D is unclear. CDR1 and CDR2 from the germline V gene are SGHRS and YFSETQ. The CDR3 runs to 16 residues. Trimming took 0 bases from V and 4 from J, leaving 11 bases between them. CDR3 nucleotides: TGCGCCAGCAGCTTGGACCGGATCGAGTATAATTCACCCCTCCACTTT. Its protein is CASSLDRIEYNSPLHF.

This clonotype was observed at least ten times. The CDR3: CASSLLAGGFYNEQFF. In DNA, the CDR3 is TGCGCCAGCAGCTTGTTAGCGGGAGGCTTCTACAATGAGCAGTTCTTC. J is TRBJ2-1 and V is TRBV5-1, with TRBD2 identical over 10 bases. This CDR3 is 16 amino acids long. J lost 3 bases, V lost 1 base, and 4 bases had no gene match. Germline V gene data show CDR1 as SGHRS and CDR2 as YFSETQ.

This clonotype was counted at least ten times. This chain uses TRBV20-1 with TRBJ1-6, with TRBD1 matching 8 bases. CDR1 is DFQATT and CDR2 is SNEGSKA in the germline V gene (reference sequence). This CDR3 is 14 amino acids long. The trim removed 3 bases at V and 6 bases at J, leaving 4 bases unmatched. The CDR3, as DNA: TGCAGTGCTAGTTCCGACAGGGGTAATTCACCCCTCCACTTT. This sequence encodes CSASSDRGNSPLHF.

Ten or more counts support this clonotype. The chain joins TRBV18 to TRBJ2-5; D is ambiguous. The V and J ends lost 3 bases and 2 bases respectively, with 7 bases between them. CDR1 is KGHSH and CDR2 is LQKENI in the germline V gene. CDR3 size: 13 residues. CDR3 in DNA: TGTGCCAGCTCACCGGACCCTCAAGAGACCCAGTACTTC. Translation gives CASSPDPQETQYF.

The chain joins TRBV5-6 to TRBJ2-5; D not certain. CDR1 and CDR2 from the germline V gene are SGHDT and YYEEEE. The CDR3 length is 13 residues. V lost 5 bases and J 3 bases, leaving 11 bases between the germline ends. The CDR3 nucleotides are TGTGCCAGCAGGATTCAACCCGAAGAGACCCAGTACTTC. This sequence encodes CASRIQPEETQYF.

The CDR3 DNA reads as TGTGCCAGTACCAAAAGGGAGCAGTTCTTC. This codes for CASTKREQFF. The chain uses TRBV19 and TRBJ2-1, with D unresolved. The V gene lost 7 bases and the J gene lost 10 bases, with 8 bases spanning the gap. CDR3 length: 10 amino acids. CDR1 is LNHDA and CDR2 is SQIVND in the germline V gene (reference sequence).

This clonotype showed up many times. The chain carries TRBV4-1 and TRBJ1-2, with D tentatively TRBD1 (5 bases). CDR1 and CDR2 (germline): MGHRA, YSYEKL. V was shortened by 5 bases and J by 3 bases, with 16 bases between the two germline ends. The CDR3 consists of 15 residues. CDR3: CASSTPVWGDYGYTF. CDR3 in DNA: TGCGCCAGCAGCACCCCCGTTTGGGGGGACTATGGCTACACCTTC.

The chain uses TRBV5-6 and TRBJ2-3, with TRBD1 as a possible D gene (5 bases). CDR1 SGHDT and CDR2 YYEEEE come from the germline V gene. Trimming took 3 bases from V and 2 from J, leaving 13 bases between them. This CDR3 is 15 amino acids long. CDR3 DNA sequence: TGTGCCAGCAGCTCCCGACGACAGAACACAGATACGCAGTATTTT. This sequence encodes CASSSRRQNTDTQYF.

V is TRBV7-2 and J is TRBJ2-7; no definite D call. The germline gives CDR1 SGHTA, CDR2 FQGNSA. CDR3 length equals 13 residues. The germline V and J ends were trimmed by 2 bases and 0 bases, with 5 bases remaining between them. CDR3 loop: CASSLRYSYEQYF. The DNA of the CDR3 is TGTGCCAGCAGCTTACGATACTCCTACGAGCAGTACTTC.

This clonotype has at least ten counts. The rearrangement uses TRBV9 and TRBJ2-1, with TRBD2 as a possible D gene (6 bases). Germline CDR1 SGDLS, CDR2 YYNGEE. The CDR3 consists of 17 residues. V was cut by 7 bases and J by 5 bases, with 25 bases left in between. This CDR3 is CASGHSPDHPSDNEQFF. The CDR3 nucleotides read TGTGCCAGCGGCCACTCACCGGACCACCCTAGCGACAATGAGCAGTTCTTC. Drawing the rest from reference TRBV9 and TRBJ2-1, the complete variable domain is DSGVTQTPKHLITATGQRVTLRCSPRSGDLSVYWYQQSLDQGLQFLIQYYNGEERAKGNILERFSAQQFPDLHSELNLSSLELGDSALYFCASGHSPDHPSDNEQFFGPGTRLTVL.

This chain links TRBV12-3 or TRBV12-4 with TRBJ2-3; D remains unclear. The germline V and J ends were trimmed by 8 bases and 2 bases, with 11 bases remaining between them. The CDR3 runs to 13 residues. The CDR3 bases are TGTGCCAGCTCTGTCTGGTCCACAGATACGCAGTATTTT. Translation: CASSVWSTDTQYF.

This clonotype has more than one count but fewer than ten. The chain joins TRBV6-5 to TRBJ1-1; weak D call: TRBD1 (5 bases). The V gene lost 4 bases and the J gene lost 0 bases, with 12 bases spanning the gap. Per the germline V gene, CDR1 is MNHEY and CDR2 is SVGAGI. This CDR3 spans 15 amino acids. CDR3 DNA sequence: TGTGCCAGCAGTTGGCAGGGTCCCATGAACACTGAAGCTTTCTTT. Amino acid sequence: CASSWQGPMNTEAFF.

This clonotype was observed at least ten times. The chain couples TRBV6-1 to TRBJ1-5; no clear D gene. This CDR3 has 16 amino acids. Trimming pared 2 bases from V and 5 bases from J, leaving 16 bases between. The germline gives CDR1 MNHNS, CDR2 SASEGT. The CDR3 sequence is CASSEILDNMDQPQHF. The CDR3, as DNA: TGTGCCAGCAGTGAAATTCTCGACAATATGGATCAGCCCCAGCATTTT.